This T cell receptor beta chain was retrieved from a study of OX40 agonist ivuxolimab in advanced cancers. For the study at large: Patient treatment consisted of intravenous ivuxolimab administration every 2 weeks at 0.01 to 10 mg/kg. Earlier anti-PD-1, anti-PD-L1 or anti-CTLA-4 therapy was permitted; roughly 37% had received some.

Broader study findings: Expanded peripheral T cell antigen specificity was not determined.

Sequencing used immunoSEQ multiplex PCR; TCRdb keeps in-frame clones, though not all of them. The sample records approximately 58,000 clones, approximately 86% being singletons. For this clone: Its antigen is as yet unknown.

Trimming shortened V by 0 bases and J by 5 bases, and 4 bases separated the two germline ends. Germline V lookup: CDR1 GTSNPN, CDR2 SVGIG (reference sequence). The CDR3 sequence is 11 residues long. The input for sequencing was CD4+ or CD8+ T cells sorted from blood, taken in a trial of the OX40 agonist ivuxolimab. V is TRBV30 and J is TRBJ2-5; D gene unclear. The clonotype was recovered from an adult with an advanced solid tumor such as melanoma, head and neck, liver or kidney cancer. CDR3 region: CAWSVAETQYF. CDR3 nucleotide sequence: TGTGCCTGGAGTGTAGCGGAGACCCAGTACTTC.